The 17 T cell receptor beta chains below were found in one sample sequenced in a study of blood T cells in healthy people across ages. A second roughly 7 to 12 cycle PCR used barcoded and J-beta primers. MiXCR, applied by TCRdb to the 5' RACE reads, yields one record per CDR3 protein. Among about 1.8 million distinct CDR3 sequences listed, about 50% were seen once. The sequenced sample was blood. These TCRs come from a woman aged 40-49 years in good health.

This clonotype appeared a few times. In DNA, the CDR3 is TGCGCCAGCAGCTTGGCGGAGACGGGGGAGACCCAGTACTTC. Translation gives CASSLAETGETQYF. V and J are TRBV5-1 and TRBJ2-5; D is possibly TRBD2 (5 bases). Trimming removed 0 bases at V and 5 bases at J, with 11 bases between. The germline gives CDR1 SGHRS, CDR2 YFSETQ. The CDR3 has 14 residues.

This clonotype has only a few counts. This sequence joins TRBV4-3 and TRBJ2-7, with no clear D. Trimming shortened V by 0 bases and J by 3 bases, and 6 bases separated the two germline ends. Germline values: CDR1 LGHNA, CDR2 YSLEER. This CDR3 region has 13 residues. The CDR3 spells CASSQEPSYEQYF. Here the CDR3 DNA reads TGCGCCAGCAGCCAAGAACCCAGCTACGAGCAGTACTTC.

This clonotype has a handful of counts. The genes are TRBV4-1 and TRBJ2-7; 9 bases align to TRBD1. The length of the CDR3 is 16 residues. Germline assignment: CDR1 MGHRA and CDR2 YSYEKL. The ends lost 4 bases at V and 2 bases at J; junction bases unmatched: 9. The DNA of the CDR3 is TGCGCCAGCAGCCTCAGAGCCGGGACAGGGACCTACGAGCAGTACTTC. Translating it yields CASSLRAGTGTYEQYF.

This rearrangement joins TRBV6-1 to TRBJ2-1; 8 bases match TRBD2. V lost 4 bases, J lost 2 bases, and 7 bases stayed unmatched. CDR1 and CDR2 (germline): MNHNS, SASEGT. CDR3 length: 16 residues. CDR3: CASSAERGPTYNEQFF. DNA of the CDR3: TGTGCCAGCAGTGCGGAGCGGGGGCCCACCTACAATGAGCAGTTCTTC.

The chain couples TRBV6-2 or TRBV6-3 to TRBJ1-2; weak D call: TRBD1 (6 bases). The CDR3 is made up of 14 amino acids. CDR1 and CDR2 from the germline V gene are MNHEY and SVGEGT. The ends were cut back, 6 bases at V and 0 bases at J, with 11 bases in the middle. The CDR3 region is CASRKDRANYGYTF. CDR3 DNA sequence: TGTGCCAGCAGGAAGGACAGAGCTAACTATGGCTACACCTTC.

The rearrangement joins TRBV5-1 to TRBJ2-5; 7 bases are shared with TRBD1. This CDR3 is 15 amino acids long. The J segment lost 4 bases and the V segment lost 3 bases, leaving 9 bases of the junction unmatched. In germline, CDR1 is SGHRS, CDR2 YFSETQ. The CDR3 protein is CASSSGRGNGETQYF. The CDR3 coding sequence is TGCGCCAGCAGCTCTGGCAGGGGGAATGGAGAGACCCAGTACTTC.

V usage is TRBV28 and J usage is TRBJ1-5, with D possibly matching TRBD1 (5 bases). The CDR3 sequence is 15 residues long. V was cut by 6 bases and J by 7 bases, with 19 bases left in between. The germline CDR1 and CDR2 sequences are MDHEN and SYDVKM. CDR3 sequence reads: CASRIPQGARQPQHF. Written as DNA, the CDR3 is TGTGCCAGCAGAATCCCTCAGGGAGCTAGGCAGCCCCAGCATTTT.

The V call is TRBV12-5, the J call TRBJ1-2; 9 bases agree with TRBD1. The CDR3 is 16 amino acids. V was pared by 3 bases and J by 4 bases, with 9 bases of the junction left unmatched. From germline, CDR1 is LGHNT and CDR2 FRNRAP. CDR3 sequence reads: CASGLGQGPLPYGYTF. Here the CDR3 DNA reads TGTGCTAGTGGTTTAGGACAGGGGCCCCTTCCCTATGGCTACACCTTC.

As to this clonotype: A read error may account for a junction end that differs from germline. The rearrangement links TRBV3-1 to TRBJ2-7; D is possibly TRBD2 (6 bases). The CDR3 contains 13 residues. Germline CDR1 is LGHDT and CDR2 is YNNKEL (reference sequence). The CDR3 DNA follows: TGTGCCGGCAGCCGGGACTCCTCCTACGAGCAGTACTTC. This sequence encodes CAGSRDSSYEQYF.

This clonotype appeared a few times. The rearrangement joins TRBV7-2 to TRBJ2-3; no reliable D call. The CDR3 consists of 15 residues. V gave up 5 bases and J gave up 4 bases, with 16 bases separating them. Per germline, CDR1 SGHTA and CDR2 FQGNSA. CDR3 in amino acids: CASSQDAVKADTQYF. CDR3 DNA: TGTGCCAGCAGCCAAGATGCGGTGAAGGCAGATACGCAGTATTTT. Filled out from reference TRBV7-2 and TRBJ2-3, the complete variable domain reads GAGVSQSPSNKVTEKGKDVELRCDPISGHTALYWYRQSLGQGLEFLIYFQGNSAPDKSGLPSDRFSAERTGGSVSTLTIQRTQQEDSAVYLCASSQDAVKADTQYFGPGTRLTVL.

The V and J genes are TRBV7-9 and TRBJ2-1; 10 bases map to TRBD2. This CDR3 region has 17 residues. With V trimmed by 2 bases and J by 10 bases, 14 bases remained unmatched. Germline lookup yields CDR1 SEHNR and CDR2 FQNEAQ (reference sequence). In DNA form, the CDR3 reads TGTGCCAGCAGCTTAAGATCGTGGGGACTAGCGATTCAGGAGCAGTTCTTC. It specifies CASSLRSWGLAIQEQFF.

This sequence joins TRBV7-9 and TRBJ1-2; D uncertain. V was pared by 2 bases and J by 4 bases, with 11 bases between. Per the germline V gene, CDR1 is SEHNR and CDR2 is FQNEAQ (reference sequence). CDR3 size: 14 residues. The CDR3 DNA follows: TGTGCCAGCAGCTTAAGTGATCCTATCTATGGCTACACCTTC. This codes for CASSLSDPIYGYTF.

This clonotype appeared a few times. J is TRBJ2-3 and V is TRBV7-3; TRBD2 aligns across 9 bases. Germline CDR1 SGHTA, CDR2 FQGTGA. The CDR3 is 16 amino acids. The V segment lost 5 bases and the J segment 2 bases; nucleotides outside the gene matches: 8. The CDR3 loop is CASSPGSGGLTDTQYF. The CDR3 nucleotides read TGTGCCAGCAGCCCGGGGAGCGGGGGGCTCACAGATACGCAGTATTTT.

The chain couples TRBV12-3 or TRBV12-4 to TRBJ1-1, with TRBD1 matching over 9 bases. CDR3 size: 16 residues. Losses at the gene ends were 4 bases for V and 1 base for J; bases not matched to a gene: 7. The CDR3 region has the DNA TGTGCCAGCAGTTCCACAGGGGGCGGTAGGAACACTGAAGCTTTCTTT. It specifies CASSSTGGGRNTEAFF.

In its sample, this clonotype was seen many times. J is TRBJ2-1 and V is TRBV20-1; 13 nucleotides match TRBD2. Germline V gene data show CDR1 as DFQATT and CDR2 as SNEGSKA (reference sequence). This CDR3 has 13 amino acids. The CDR3 DNA sequence: TGCAGGACACTAGCGGGGGGGCCCAATGAGCAGTTCTTC. It codes for CRTLAGGPNEQFF.

This clonotype was seen repeatedly, ten times or more. V and J are TRBV18 and TRBJ2-7, with D perhaps TRBD1 (7 bases). The CDR3 loop spans 17 amino acids. CDR1 KGHSH and CDR2 LQKENI come from the germline V gene. The V end lost 1 base, the J end lost 2 bases, and 18 bases lay between the germline ends. In DNA form, the CDR3 reads TGTGCCAGCTCACCACTTCCCGGAGGGACAGAAACCTACGAGCAGTACTTC. It translates to CASSPLPGGTETYEQYF.

The V gene is TRBV5-1, the J gene TRBJ2-5; a possible D gene is TRBD1 (7 bases). The CDR3 has 14 residues. The V and J ends lost 6 bases and 5 bases respectively, with 17 bases between them. From germline, CDR1 is SGHRS and CDR2 YFSETQ. CDR3 residues: CASNLTPGGETQYF. As DNA, the CDR3 is TGCGCCAGCAACTTAACACCAGGGGGGGAGACCCAGTACTTC.